This TCR beta chain was observed in a study of T cell repertoires in urothelial bladder cancer. Whole-study results and caveats: One T-cell clone reached up to roughly 15% of carcinoma infiltrating lymphocytes. Median T cells were 5,569 in carcinoma and approximately 25,000 in benign specimens.

This clone is deemed medium-sized (0.01 to 0.1%). Its antigen is undetermined. Assay: immunoSEQ multiplex PCR; the TCRdb copy retains only in-frame clones and omits some. Seen here are about 13,000 clones, roughly 70% observed once, and the top ten hold 8.5% to 9%. The receptor comes from a human donor with urothelial carcinoma. Sequences were obtained from tumor-infiltrating cells from bladder cancer.

The CDR3 protein is CASSRGTGGAEKLFF. As DNA, the CDR3 is TGTGCCAGCAGTAGGGGCACAGGTGGGGCTGAAAAACTGTTTTTT. V usage is TRBV27 and J usage is TRBJ1-4; a weak D match, TRBD1 (5 bases). Trimming cost V 5 bases and J 7 bases, with 17 bases left between them. This CDR3 contains 15 residues. Germline V gene sequence: CDR1 MNHEY, CDR2 SMNVEV (reference sequence).